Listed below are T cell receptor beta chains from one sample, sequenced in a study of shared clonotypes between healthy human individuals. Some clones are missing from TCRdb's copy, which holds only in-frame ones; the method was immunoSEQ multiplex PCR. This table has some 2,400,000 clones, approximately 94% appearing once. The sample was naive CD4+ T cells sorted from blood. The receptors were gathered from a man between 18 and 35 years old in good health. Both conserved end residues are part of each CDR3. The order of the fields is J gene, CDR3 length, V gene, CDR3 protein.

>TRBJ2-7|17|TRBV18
CASSLPGLAGGPYEQYF
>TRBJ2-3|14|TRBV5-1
CASSLYRGEDTQYF
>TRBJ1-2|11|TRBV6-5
CASRGNYGYTF
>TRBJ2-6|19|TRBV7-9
CASSSTRQSPASGANVLTF
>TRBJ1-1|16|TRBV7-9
CASSPRDRGSGTEAFF
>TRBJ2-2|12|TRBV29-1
CSVGQGTGELFF
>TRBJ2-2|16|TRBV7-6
CASSSRQGRSPGELFF
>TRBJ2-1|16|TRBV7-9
CASLSQRGSSYNEQFF
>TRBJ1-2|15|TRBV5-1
CASSLGQGANYGYTF
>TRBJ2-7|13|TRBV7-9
CASTLLTGYEQYF
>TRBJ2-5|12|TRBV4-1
CASSQVGGTQYF
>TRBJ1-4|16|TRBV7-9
CASSLGWVNGGEKLFF
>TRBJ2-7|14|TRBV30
CAWALGTGSYEQYF
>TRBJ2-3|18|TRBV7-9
CASSLGVLADRMADTQYF
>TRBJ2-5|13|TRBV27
CASSLQNQETQYF
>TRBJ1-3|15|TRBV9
CASSVGTHSGNTIYF
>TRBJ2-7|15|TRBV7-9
CASSLKAGGSYEQYF
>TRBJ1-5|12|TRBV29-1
CSVSGSNQPQHF
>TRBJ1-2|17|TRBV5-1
CASSLDAWGGPLYGYTF
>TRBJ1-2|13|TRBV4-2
CASSRGQAFGYTF
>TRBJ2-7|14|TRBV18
CASSLFEGGHEQYF
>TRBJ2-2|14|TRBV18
CASQDRVDTGELFF
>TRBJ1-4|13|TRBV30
CAWSVRVNEKLFF
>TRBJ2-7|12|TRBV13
CASSFRNHEQYF
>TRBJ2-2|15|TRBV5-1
CASSPGTSGTGELFF
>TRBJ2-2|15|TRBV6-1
CASSIWTENTGELFF
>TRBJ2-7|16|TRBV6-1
CASSEALAGASYEQYF
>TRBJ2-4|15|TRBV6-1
CASSVLQGAKNIQYF
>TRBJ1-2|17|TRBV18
CASSPLSGTGSNYGYTF
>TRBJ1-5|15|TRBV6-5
CASSSVQGVNQPQHF
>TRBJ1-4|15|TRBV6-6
CASCRGGLRDEKLFF
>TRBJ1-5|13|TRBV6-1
CASMQGSGQPQHF
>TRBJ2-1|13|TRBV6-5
CASSYGQGNEQFF
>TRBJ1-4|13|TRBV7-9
CASTLPGKWKLFF
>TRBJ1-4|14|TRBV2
CASRRQGINEKLFF
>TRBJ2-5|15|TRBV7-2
CASSASSGSFETQYF
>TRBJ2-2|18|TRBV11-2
CASSSRLSQGADTGELFF
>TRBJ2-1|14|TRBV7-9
CASSPQGGGNEQFF
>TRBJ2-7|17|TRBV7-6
CASSLGGRAGKTYEQYF
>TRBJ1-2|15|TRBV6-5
CASSRSGDRAYGYTF
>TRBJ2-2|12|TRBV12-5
CASGLATGELFF
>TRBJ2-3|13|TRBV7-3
CASSQNPGDTQYF
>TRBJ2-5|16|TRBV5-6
CASSRLSGGAQETQYF
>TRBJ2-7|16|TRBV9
CASSVSPTGPSYEQYF
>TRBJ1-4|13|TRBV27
CASSWTGGEKLFF
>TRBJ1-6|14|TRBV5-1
CASSLESGNSPLHF
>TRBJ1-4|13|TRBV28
CASSGGKSGKLFF
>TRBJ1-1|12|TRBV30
CAWSGTGNKAFF